These 7 T cell receptor beta chains originate from one sample sequenced in a study of blood T cell repertoires in COVID-19. Only in-frame clones appear in the TCRdb table, and some are missing; sequencing was by immunoSEQ multiplex PCR. The repertoire holds some 90,000 clones, with approximately 89% as singletons. Source material: peripheral blood. The receptors derive from a man between 50 and 59 years old with acute or convalescent COVID-19.

The rearrangement links TRBV5-1 to TRBJ1-1; D is unresolved. This CDR3 has 14 residues. Germline-derived CDR1 and CDR2 are SGHRS and YFSETQ. With 1 base removed from V and 1 base from J, the gap between germline ends came to 8 bases. CDR3 sequence (DNA): TGCGCCAGCAGCTTGACTCCTGGGAACACTGAAGCTTTCTTT. Translated, it gives CASSLTPGNTEAFF. The variable domain in full, with the rest retrieved from reference TRBV5-1 and TRBJ1-1, is KAGVTQTPRYLIKTRGQQVTLSCSPISGHRSVSWYQQTPGQGLQFLFEYFSETQRNKGNFPGRFSGRQFSNSRSEMNVSTLELGDSALYLCASSLTPGNTEAFFGQGTRLTVV.

The chain recombines TRBV5-1 with TRBJ1-3; D remains ambiguous. This CDR3 is 16 amino acids long. The V end lost 0 bases, the J end lost 0 bases, and 10 bases lay between the germline ends. In germline, CDR1 is SGHRS, CDR2 YFSETQ. CDR3 amino acids: CASSLDGQSSGNTIYF. The CDR3 coding sequence is TGCGCCAGCAGCTTGGATGGGCAGAGCTCTGGAAACACCATATATTTT.

The chain carries TRBV10-3 and TRBJ2-1; 8 bases are shared with TRBD1. The trim removed 0 bases at V and 4 bases at J, leaving 2 bases unmatched. The germline V gene has CDR1 ENHRY and CDR2 SYGVKD. The CDR3 spans 15 residues. CDR3: CAISESGDRYNEQFF. The CDR3 DNA reads TGTGCCATCAGTGAGTCCGGGGACAGGTACAATGAGCAGTTCTTC.

The chain is built from TRBV4-1 and TRBJ1-1; D is possibly TRBD1 (5 bases). Germline loops: CDR1 MGHRA, CDR2 YSYEKL. Between the trimmed V and J ends, which lost 0 bases and 3 bases, there was a span of 14 bases. The CDR3 is 16 residues long. The CDR3 DNA is TGCGCCAGCAGCCAAGATGGGGGGAATCGGCACACTGAAGCTTTCTTT. It encodes CASSQDGGNRHTEAFF.

CDR3 DNA sequence: TGTGCCAGCAGTTTCGGCGGGGGGGCCACAGATACGCAGTATTTT. Its translation is CASSFGGGATDTQYF. V usage is TRBV27 and J usage is TRBJ2-3; 9 bases line up with TRBD2. There are 15 residues in the CDR3. Germline V gene sequence: CDR1 MNHEY, CDR2 SMNVEV (reference sequence). J lost 2 bases, V lost 3 bases, and 3 bases had no gene match.

The V call is TRBV29-1, the J call TRBJ2-7; 8 nucleotides match TRBD2. Germline V gene sequence: CDR1 SQVTM, CDR2 ANQGSEA. The CDR3 length is 13 residues. J was trimmed by 4 bases and V by 5 bases; bases with no gene match: 7. The CDR3 protein is CSVKGAGAYEQYF. The DNA of the CDR3 is TGCAGCGTTAAAGGAGCGGGAGCTTACGAGCAGTACTTC.

The chain combines TRBV4-1 with TRBJ1-1; TRBD1 is a possible D gene (5 bases). Per the germline V gene, CDR1 is MGHRA and CDR2 is YSYEKL. Deletions cut 0 bases from V and 1 base from J, with 6 bases between. The CDR3 has 14 amino acids. This CDR3 reads CASSQEGQNTEAFF. The CDR3 nucleotides are TGCGCCAGCAGCCAAGAGGGGCAGAACACTGAAGCTTTCTTT.